This T cell receptor beta chain comes out of a study of CD8 T cells in ankylosing spondylitis. Study-level findings and limits: Prior work had noted some motif variants in reactive arthritis blood and synovial fluid. What appeared characteristic of ankylosing spondylitis blood was a TCR beta motif of about eight highly homologous variants.

In making TCR beta libraries, quantitative 5'-RACE with molecular barcodes was used. TCRdb independently ran MiXCR on the 5' RACE reads; one entry per CDR3 protein. This repertoire shows 700,000 to 850,000 distinct CDR3 sequences, about 12% found once; its top ten account for 0.51%. Germline V CDR1 and CDR2: GTSNPN, SVGIG (reference sequence). The CDR3 sequence is 13 residues long. Trimming cost V 0 bases and J 6 bases, with 9 bases left between them. About this clonotype itself: The antigen is undetermined.

The sequencing input was blood, either unsorted or a sorted T cell fraction (not recorded which). The TCR was taken from a male donor with ankylosing spondylitis. The chain links TRBV30 to TRBJ2-4, with a weak D call TRBD2 (5 bases). The DNA of the CDR3 is TGTGCCTGGAGTGTAAATGGGAGAAACATTCAGTACTTC. This codes for CAWSVNGRNIQYF. Combining the CDR3 with reference TRBV30 and TRBJ2-4 gives the whole variable domain SQTIHQWPATLVQPVGSPLSLECTVEGTSNPNLYWYRQAAGRGLQLLFYSVGIGQISSEVPQNLSASRPQDRQFILSSKKLLLSDSGFYLCAWSVNGRNIQYFGAGTRLSVL.